Shown below are 19 T cell receptor beta chains from a single sample sequenced in a study of cytomegalovirus exposure and HLA in healthy donors. The PCR contained 60 Vbeta and 13 Jbeta primers. Profiling relied on immunoSEQ multiplex PCR, and the TCRdb table lists in-frame clones only, not all of them. The sample has over 150,000 clones; about three quarters are singletons. Sequencing input: PBMCs. The origin of the receptors is a woman aged 55-69 years in good health and CMV-seropositive.

CDR3 nucleotides: TGTGCCAGCAGTGTCGGACAGGTCCGCTATCACTACACCTTC. Its protein product is CASSVGQVRYHYTF. This chain uses TRBV6-1 with TRBJ1-2, with 7 positions matching TRBD1. The V and J ends lost 4 bases and 10 bases, in that order; junction bases with no gene match: 12. The length of the CDR3 is 14 residues. Per germline, CDR1 MNHNS and CDR2 SASEGT.

V gene TRBV19 combines with J gene TRBJ2-1; tentative D call: TRBD1 (6 bases). V was pared by 6 bases and J by 8 bases, with 17 bases between. In germline, CDR1 is LNHDA, CDR2 SQIVND (reference sequence). CDR3 size: 14 residues. CDR3 protein: CASRPGTKAHEQFF. The CDR3 region has the DNA TGTGCCAGTAGACCCGGGACAAAGGCCCATGAGCAGTTCTTC.

This rearrangement joins TRBV7-9 to TRBJ2-5; TRBD1 agrees at 8 bases. V gave up 3 bases and J gave up 2 bases; unmatched junction bases: 8. In germline, CDR1 is SEHNR, CDR2 FQNEAQ (reference sequence). CDR3 length: 16 residues. The CDR3 sequence: CASSLSRQGLQETQYF. For the CDR3, the DNA is TGTGCCAGCAGCTTGTCCCGACAGGGGTTACAAGAGACCCAGTACTTC. The variable domain in full, with the rest retrieved from reference TRBV7-9 and TRBJ2-5, is DTGVSQNPRHKITKRGQNVTFRCDPISEHNRLYWYRQTLGQGPEFLTYFQNEAQLEKSRLLSDRFSAERPKGSFSTLEIQRTEQGDSAMYLCASSLSRQGLQETQYFGPGTRLLVL.

The chain employs TRBV7-3 and TRBJ2-3, with 7 bases that match TRBD1. Germline V gene data show CDR1 as SGHTA and CDR2 as FQGTGA. The CDR3 has 16 amino acids. Unmatched junction bases numbered 4, after V lost 0 bases and J lost 1 base. The chain's CDR3 is CASSLTRTGGTDTQYF. CDR3 sequence (DNA): TGTGCCAGCAGCTTAACCAGAACAGGGGGCACAGATACGCAGTATTTT.

The V gene is TRBV2, the J gene TRBJ2-5; possibly TRBD2 for D (6 bases). This CDR3 has 13 amino acids. The V gene's germline CDR1 is SNHLY and CDR2 FYNNEI. Trimming pared 7 bases from V and 5 bases from J, leaving 14 bases between. CDR3: CASNEGLWETQYF. The DNA of the CDR3 is TGTGCCAGCAATGAGGGACTCTGGGAGACCCAGTACTTC.

The rearrangement uses TRBV2 and TRBJ1-4; D might be TRBD1 (5 bases). V lost 2 bases and J lost 6, with 7 bases in between. The CDR3 sequence is 13 residues long. Germline assignment: CDR1 SNHLY and CDR2 FYNNEI. The CDR3 reads CASSERGYEKLFF. DNA of the CDR3: TGTGCCAGCAGTGAAAGGGGTTATGAAAAACTGTTTTTT.

This clone came up a few times. The chain recombines TRBV27 with TRBJ1-5; possible D gene TRBD1, 6 bases. The CDR3 consists of 13 residues. Trimming removed 5 bases from V and 6 bases from J, with 11 bases in between. Per germline, CDR1 MNHEY and CDR2 SMNVEV (reference sequence). The DNA for the CDR3 is TGTGCCAGCAGTCTTGGGGGCGGTCAGCCCCAGCATTTT. Translating it yields CASSLGGGQPQHF.

The chain links TRBV7-9 to TRBJ2-1; TRBD2 matches at 8 bases. Germline CDR1 SEHNR, CDR2 FQNEAQ (reference sequence). The J segment lost 3 bases and the V segment lost 8 bases, leaving 6 bases of the junction unmatched. The CDR3 is 14 amino acids. CDR3 amino acids: CASRAGALYNEQFF. The CDR3 DNA reads TGTGCCAGCCGAGCGGGGGCCCTCTACAATGAGCAGTTCTTC.

This chain joins TRBV2 and TRBJ1-2; possibly TRBD1 for D (5 bases). Germline V gene lookup returns CDR1 SNHLY and CDR2 FYNNEI. This CDR3 comprises 13 residues. The germline V and J ends were trimmed by 1 base and 4 bases, with 7 bases remaining between them. This CDR3 is CASSEGQFYGYTF. In DNA, the CDR3 is TGTGCCAGCAGTGAAGGACAGTTCTATGGCTACACCTTC.

The chain links TRBV6-6 to TRBJ2-2, with 7 nucleotides matching TRBD1. J gave up 7 bases and V 5 bases, and 7 bases lay outside the gene matches. The CDR3 runs to 14 residues. Germline CDR1 reads MNHNY; CDR2 reads SVGAGI (reference sequence). DNA of the CDR3: TGTGCCAGCAGTCTCTTAGGGGGCAGCGGGGAGCTGTTTTTT. This translates into CASSLLGGSGELFF.

The chain employs TRBV21-1 and TRBJ1-1. TRBV21-1 is labeled a pseudogene. The CDR3 runs to 15 residues. The CDR3 loop is CASSKTGRGGTEAFF. CDR3 bases: TGTGCCAGCAGCAAAACAGGGAGGGGGGGCACTGAAGCTTTCTTT.

V is TRBV28 and J is TRBJ2-1, with a weak D call TRBD2 (5 bases). Germline loops: CDR1 MDHEN, CDR2 SYDVKM. Trimming left V 5 bases short and J 9 bases short, with 14 bases between. The CDR3 is 13 amino acids. The CDR3 bases are TGTGCCAGCAGTATACTAGAGAAGGGTGAGCAGTTCTTC. It translates to CASSILEKGEQFF.

This chain joins TRBV5-1 and TRBJ1-1; 10 bases agree with TRBD1. The V gene end was trimmed by 7 bases and the J gene end by 6 bases; junction bases not matched to a gene: 3. Germline assignment: CDR1 SGHRS and CDR2 YFSETQ. The CDR3 consists of 12 residues. The CDR3 bases are TGCGCCAGCGGACAGGGGGGCCCTGAAGCTTTCTTT. This gives the protein CASGQGGPEAFF.

V usage is TRBV5-6 and J usage is TRBJ1-1; no reliable D call. This CDR3 contains 13 residues. Germline CDR1 SGHDT, CDR2 YYEEEE. Trimming shortened V by 2 bases and J by 1 base, and 6 bases separated the two germline ends. This CDR3 is CASSFIGNTEAFF. The CDR3 DNA reads TGTGCCAGCAGCTTCATCGGGAACACTGAAGCTTTCTTT.

The rearrangement links TRBV5-3 to TRBJ2-5; 10 nucleotides align to TRBD2. TRBV5-3 falls under the ORF class, with uncertain function. The V gene end was trimmed by 4 bases and the J gene end by 3 bases; junction bases not matched to a gene: 3. This CDR3 comprises 14 residues. The CDR3 sequence: CARSPSGRKETQYF. The CDR3 nucleotides are TGTGCCAGAAGCCCTAGCGGGAGAAAAGAGACCCAGTACTTC.

The gene calls are TRBV2 and TRBJ2-2; 8 bases are a match to TRBD1. The ends lost 7 bases at V and 7 bases at J; junction bases unmatched: 8. Germline-derived CDR1 and CDR2 are SNHLY and FYNNEI. The CDR3 is 14 amino acids. Written as DNA, the CDR3 is TGTGCCAGCAAGGGGCAGGGGGCCGGCGGGGAGCTGTTTTTT. Its translation: CASKGQGAGGELFF.

The chain couples TRBV11-1 to TRBJ1-1; unclear D gene. V was shortened by 3 bases and J by 1 base, with 9 bases between the two germline ends. The CDR3 consists of 14 residues. Per germline, CDR1 SGHAT and CDR2 FQDESV (reference sequence). The CDR3 region has the DNA TGTGCCAGCAGCTTCGACTTGGCGAACACTGAAGCTTTCTTT. As protein: CASSFDLANTEAFF.

V usage is TRBV7-9 and J usage is TRBJ2-3; D is perhaps TRBD1 (5 bases). The ends were cut back, 6 bases at V and 2 bases at J, with 12 bases in the middle. The CDR3 extends over 14 amino acids. Looked up from germline, CDR1 is SEHNR and CDR2 is FQNEAQ (reference sequence). The CDR3 spells CASRPDSSTDTQYF. The CDR3 coding sequence is TGTGCCAGCAGACCTGACAGCTCCACAGATACGCAGTATTTT.

This clone was counted a few times. The chain joins TRBV19 to TRBJ1-6, with no clear D. The CDR3 runs to 15 residues. Germline V gene data show CDR1 as LNHDA and CDR2 as SQIVND (reference sequence). V was shortened by 7 bases and J by 7 bases, with 17 bases between the two germline ends. The CDR3 sequence: CASTDRGSANSPLHF. Here the CDR3 DNA reads TGTGCCAGTACTGACCGAGGGTCCGCGAATTCACCCCTCCACTTT.